This entry concerns a single T cell receptor beta chain. In the authors' methods: The assay estimated nucleated cells by amplifying reference gene primers. Libraries were prepared by immunoSEQ multiplex PCR; TCRdb keeps only in-frame clonotypes and omits some of them. V and J calls plus clone size are reproduced from that table; the DNA served to infer D and trimming. This table has roughly 360,000 clones, 81% appearing once. These data come from a study of blood T cell repertoires in COVID-19. Study overall: There were acute and convalescent COVID-19 samples, and they came from the United States, Italy and Spain. PBMCs, B-cell-depleted T cells, or T cells provided the cDNA or gDNA that made up the material.

V shed 7 bases, J shed 13 bases, and the junction held 8 bases outside the gene matches. The germline gives CDR1 WNHNN, CDR2 SYGVQD (reference sequence). The CDR3 is made up of 13 amino acids. This TCR came from a human donor with acute or convalescent COVID-19. The donor label of this sample is uncertain. The chain uses TRBV10-1 and TRBJ2-1; 12 positions match TRBD1. Sequencing used peripheral blood. The CDR3 bases are TGCGCCAGCAAACCGGGACAGGGGGCTGGTCAGTTCTTC. Encoded protein: CASKPGQGAGQFF.